Each of the 15 T cell receptor beta chains below was sequenced from the same sample in a study of CD8+CD57+ T cells in acquired aplastic anemia. The patients chosen for sequencing had shown expansion of CD8+CD57+ cells (detected by flow cytometry). CDR3 and TCR beta VDJ profiling relied on a genomic DNA template. Via MiXCR, TCRdb re-called the reads, giving one row per CDR3 protein. The table has approximately 80,000 distinct CDR3 sequences, about three quarters seen once. Sequenced input: sorted CD4+, CD8+, or CD8+CD57+ T cells (not recorded which) from PBMCs. These receptors came from a human donor with aplastic anemia.

This chain uses TRBV7-9 with TRBJ2-3, with a weak D call TRBD2 (6 bases). Germline V gene data show CDR1 as SEHNR and CDR2 as FQNEAQ (reference sequence). V lost 6 bases and J lost 6, with 16 bases in between. This CDR3 has 14 amino acids. CDR3 sequence: CASREAAGKDTQYF. Written as DNA, the CDR3 is TGTGCCAGCAGGGAAGCGGCGGGGAAGGATACGCAGTATTTT.

This clonotype was seen only a few times. The chain combines TRBV2 with TRBJ2-7; D remains ambiguous. The CDR3 is 13 residues long. Germline V gene data show CDR1 as SNHLY and CDR2 as FYNNEI. Trimming took 2 bases from V and 7 from J, leaving 12 bases between them. The DNA of the CDR3 is TGTGCCAGCAGTGAATCTCCCCCCTTGGAGCAGTACTTC. Amino acids: CASSESPPLEQYF.

The gene calls are TRBV10-3 and TRBJ1-1; D is unresolved. The CDR3 is made up of 15 amino acids. Looked up from germline, CDR1 is ENHRY and CDR2 is SYGVKD. Deletions cut 6 bases from V and 0 bases from J, with 14 bases between. DNA for the CDR3: TGTGCCATCAGGGGCTTGGACCCCATGAACACTGAAGCTTTCTTT. This sequence encodes CAIRGLDPMNTEAFF.

The chain employs TRBV10-2 and TRBJ1-1; 9 bases are a match to TRBD1. V shed 2 bases and J 3 bases; nucleotides not matched to a gene: 4. Germline V CDR1 and CDR2: WSHSY, SAAADI. This CDR3 region has 15 residues. CDR3 in amino acids: CASSEPGQGDTEAFF. The CDR3 bases are TGCGCCAGCAGTGAGCCGGGACAGGGTGACACTGAAGCTTTCTTT.

V is TRBV7-9 and J is TRBJ1-1; D is ambiguous. Trimming removed 3 bases from V and 10 bases from J, with 12 bases in between. Germline assignment: CDR1 SEHNR and CDR2 FQNEAQ (reference sequence). CDR3 size: 12 residues. As DNA, the CDR3 is TGTGCCAGCAGCTTCGGGATCTTTGTAGCTTTCTTT. It is translated as CASSFGIFVAFF.

As concerns this clonotype: A junction end diverges from the germline sequence, so it may reflect a read error. The chain joins TRBV7-6 to TRBJ2-7; TRBD1 might be the D (5 bases). The CDR3 runs 13 residues. The germline V gene encodes CDR1 SGHVS and CDR2 FNYEAQ. The CDR3 is CASSWQGSCEQYF. Here the CDR3 DNA reads TGTGCCAGCAGCTGGCAGGGTTCCTGCGAGCAGTACTTC.

The V call is TRBV2, the J call TRBJ2-7; D may be TRBD2 (5 bases). The germline CDR1 and CDR2 sequences are SNHLY and FYNNEI. The CDR3 has 12 amino acids. V lost 0 bases and J 7 bases, leaving 7 bases between the germline ends. CDR3 in amino acids: CASSEARGEQYF. The CDR3 coding sequence is TGTGCCAGCAGTGAAGCGCGAGGGGAGCAGTACTTC.

V is TRBV10-3 and J is TRBJ2-1; D might be TRBD1 or TRBD2, each matching 5 bases. Germline assignment: CDR1 ENHRY and CDR2 SYGVKD. CDR3 size: 14 residues. Trimming pared 6 bases from V and 0 bases from J, leaving 9 bases between. The CDR3 loop reads CAISPGSSYNEQFF. The DNA for the CDR3 is TGTGCCATCAGCCCAGGGAGCTCCTACAATGAGCAGTTCTTC.

The rearrangement joins TRBV24-1 to TRBJ2-2; a weak D match, TRBD1 (5 bases). The CDR3 sequence is 16 residues long. Germline V gene sequence: CDR1 KGHDR, CDR2 SFDVKD. Trimming cost V 4 bases and J 3 bases, with 14 bases left between them. CDR3 sequence reads: CATSDLKVRDTGELFF. CDR3 nucleotides: TGTGCCACCAGTGACCTCAAGGTCAGGGACACCGGGGAGCTGTTTTTT.

The chain employs TRBV7-8 and TRBJ1-5; D might be TRBD1 (6 bases). The CDR3 runs 15 residues. V lost 5 bases and J 5 bases, leaving 16 bases between the germline ends. Germline loops: CDR1 SGHVS, CDR2 FQNEAQ. CDR3 sequence: CASSVGQISDQPQHF. CDR3 sequence (DNA): TGTGCCAGCAGCGTCGGACAGATCTCGGATCAGCCCCAGCATTTT.

The CDR3 region has the DNA TGCAGTGCTAGGAAAACCGGGACTAGCGGAGAGCAGTACTTC. Translated, it gives CSARKTGTSGEQYF. The chain joins TRBV20-1 to TRBJ2-7; TRBD2 aligns across 11 bases. The length of the CDR3 is 14 residues. Trimming cost V 3 bases and J 7 bases; bases outside gene matches: 8. CDR1 and CDR2 (germline): DFQATT, SNEGSKA (reference sequence).

The chain combines TRBV12-3 or TRBV12-4 with TRBJ1-5, with no clear D. V was shortened by 6 bases and J by 4 bases, with 22 bases between the two germline ends. This CDR3 has 17 amino acids. The DNA for the CDR3 is TGTGCCAGCAGCCCAACGGGCAAAAGAGGGCATAATCAGCCCCAGCATTTT. It encodes CASSPTGKRGHNQPQHF.

This chain joins TRBV10-2 and TRBJ1-1, with 7 bases matching TRBD1. CDR3 length equals 14 residues. Germline loops: CDR1 WSHSY, CDR2 SAAADI. Germline trimming cut 6 bases from V and 3 bases from J; bases unmatched to any gene: 7. CDR3 sequence: CASRRQGYDTEAFF. The CDR3 region has the DNA TGCGCCAGCAGAAGACAGGGATATGACACTGAAGCTTTCTTT.

This chain joins TRBV2 and TRBJ2-7; TRBD2 matches 7 bases. The CDR3 length is 14 residues. Trimming removed 7 bases from V and 4 bases from J; junction bases left unmatched: 10. Germline CDR1 and CDR2: SNHLY and FYNNEI. The CDR3 spells CASMVRRGSYEQYF. In DNA form, the CDR3 reads TGTGCCAGCATGGTCCGGCGGGGGTCTTACGAGCAGTACTTC.

V is TRBV19 and J is TRBJ1-6; D gene ambiguous. Trimming pared 5 bases from V and 10 bases from J, leaving 12 bases between. The CDR3 covers 13 residues. Germline CDR1 is LNHDA and CDR2 is SQIVND (reference sequence). The CDR3 DNA sequence: TGTGCCAGTAGTCTCACGGAAGGATCACCCCTCCACTTT. Amino acids: CASSLTEGSPLHF.